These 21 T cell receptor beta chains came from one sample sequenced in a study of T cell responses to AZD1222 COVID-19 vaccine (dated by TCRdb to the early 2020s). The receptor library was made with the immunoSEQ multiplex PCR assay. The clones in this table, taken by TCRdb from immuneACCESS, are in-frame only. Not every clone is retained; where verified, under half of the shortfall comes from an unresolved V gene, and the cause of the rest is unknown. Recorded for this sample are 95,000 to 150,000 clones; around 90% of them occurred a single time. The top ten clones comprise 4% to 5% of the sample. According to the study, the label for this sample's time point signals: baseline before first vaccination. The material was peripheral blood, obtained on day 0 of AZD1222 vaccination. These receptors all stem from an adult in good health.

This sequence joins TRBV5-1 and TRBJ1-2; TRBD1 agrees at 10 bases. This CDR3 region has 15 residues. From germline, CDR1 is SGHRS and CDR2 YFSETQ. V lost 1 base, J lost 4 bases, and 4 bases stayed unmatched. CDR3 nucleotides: TGCGCCAGCAGCTTGCTCGGGACAGGGGCCTATGGCTACACCTTC. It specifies CASSLLGTGAYGYTF.

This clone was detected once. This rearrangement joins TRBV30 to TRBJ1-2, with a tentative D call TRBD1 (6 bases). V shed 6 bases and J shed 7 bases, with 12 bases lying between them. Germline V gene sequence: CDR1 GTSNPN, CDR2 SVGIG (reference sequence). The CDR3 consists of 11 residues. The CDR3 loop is CACRQAGGYTF. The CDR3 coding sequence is TGTGCCTGTAGACAGGCGGGTGGCTACACCTTC.

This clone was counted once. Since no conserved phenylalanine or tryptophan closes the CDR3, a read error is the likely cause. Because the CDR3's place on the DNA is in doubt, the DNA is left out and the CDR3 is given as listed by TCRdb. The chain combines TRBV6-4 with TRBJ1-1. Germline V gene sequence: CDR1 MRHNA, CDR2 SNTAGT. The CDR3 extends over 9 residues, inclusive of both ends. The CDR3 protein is CASPQGSPV.

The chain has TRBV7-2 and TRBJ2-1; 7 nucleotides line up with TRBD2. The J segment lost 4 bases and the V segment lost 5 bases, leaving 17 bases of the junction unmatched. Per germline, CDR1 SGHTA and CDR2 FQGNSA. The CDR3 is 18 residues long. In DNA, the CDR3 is TGTGCCAGCAGCCTTGCTCCCCTTACGGGGGGTTCTTACAATGAGCAGTTCTTC. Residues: CASSLAPLTGGSYNEQFF.

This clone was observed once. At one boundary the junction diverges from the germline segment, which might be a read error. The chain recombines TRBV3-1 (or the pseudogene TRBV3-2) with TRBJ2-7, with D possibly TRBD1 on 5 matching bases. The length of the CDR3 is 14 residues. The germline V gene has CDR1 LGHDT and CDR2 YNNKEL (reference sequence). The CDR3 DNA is TGTGCCAGCACCCAAGCTTGGGGCGCAGACGAGCAGTACTTC. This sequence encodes CASTQAWGADEQYF.

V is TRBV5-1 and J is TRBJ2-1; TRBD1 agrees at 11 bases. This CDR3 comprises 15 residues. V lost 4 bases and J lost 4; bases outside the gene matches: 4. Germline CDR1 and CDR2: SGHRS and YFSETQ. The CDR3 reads CASSPGTGGYNEQFF. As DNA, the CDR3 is TGCGCCAGCAGCCCAGGGACAGGGGGATACAATGAGCAGTTCTTC.

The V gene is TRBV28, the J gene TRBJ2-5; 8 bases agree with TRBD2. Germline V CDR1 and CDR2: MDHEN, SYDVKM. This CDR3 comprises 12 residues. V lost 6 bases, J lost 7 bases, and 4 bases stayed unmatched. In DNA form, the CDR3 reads TGTGCCAGCAGACGGGGGGGTGGGACCCAGTACTTC. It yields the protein CASRRGGGTQYF.

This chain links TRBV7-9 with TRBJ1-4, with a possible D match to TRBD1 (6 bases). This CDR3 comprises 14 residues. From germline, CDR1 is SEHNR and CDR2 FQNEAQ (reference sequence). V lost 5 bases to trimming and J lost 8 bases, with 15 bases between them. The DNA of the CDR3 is TGTGCCAGCAGCAGAAAAGGGGGACGCGAAAAACTGTTTTTT. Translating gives CASSRKGGREKLFF. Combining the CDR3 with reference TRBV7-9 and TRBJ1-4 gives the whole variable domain DTGVSQNPRHKITKRGQNVTFRCDPISEHNRLYWYRQTLGQGPEFLTYFQNEAQLEKSRLLSDRFSAERPKGSFSTLEIQRTEQGDSAMYLCASSRKGGREKLFFGSGTQLSVL.

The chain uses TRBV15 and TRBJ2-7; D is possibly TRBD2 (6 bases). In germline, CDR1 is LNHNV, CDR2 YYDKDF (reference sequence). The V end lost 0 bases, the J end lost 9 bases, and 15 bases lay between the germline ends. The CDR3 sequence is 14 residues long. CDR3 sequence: CATSRDSGGRGQYF. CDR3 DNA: TGTGCCACCAGCAGAGATAGCGGCGGAAGGGGGCAGTACTTC.

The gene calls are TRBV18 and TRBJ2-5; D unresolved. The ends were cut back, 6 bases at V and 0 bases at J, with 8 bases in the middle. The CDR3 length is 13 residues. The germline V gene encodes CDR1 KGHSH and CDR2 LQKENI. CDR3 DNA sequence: TGTGCCAGCTCTCGAACATACCAAGAGACCCAGTACTTC. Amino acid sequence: CASSRTYQETQYF.

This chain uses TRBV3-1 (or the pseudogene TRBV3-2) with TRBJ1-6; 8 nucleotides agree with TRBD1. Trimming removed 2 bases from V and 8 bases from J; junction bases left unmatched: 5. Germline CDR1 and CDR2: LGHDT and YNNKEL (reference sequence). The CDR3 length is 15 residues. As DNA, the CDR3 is TGTGCCAGCAGCCAATCCAGACAGGGGCATTCACCCCTCCACTTT. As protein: CASSQSRQGHSPLHF.

CDR3 residues: CASSLGGATVITDTQYF. As DNA, the CDR3 is TGTGCCAGCAGTTTAGGGGGTGCGACCGTTATTACAGATACGCAGTATTTT. This rearrangement joins TRBV27 to TRBJ2-3; D tentatively fits TRBD1 or TRBD2 (5 bases each). This CDR3 has 17 residues. CDR1 and CDR2 from the germline V gene are MNHEY and SMNVEV (reference sequence). V was clipped by 2 bases and J by 3 bases, with 18 bases between them.

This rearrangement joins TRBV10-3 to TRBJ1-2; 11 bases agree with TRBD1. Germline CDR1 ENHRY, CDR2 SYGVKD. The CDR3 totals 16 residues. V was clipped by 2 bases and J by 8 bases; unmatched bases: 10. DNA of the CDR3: TGTGCCATCAGTGAGCGCGGAGGACAGGGGGCGGGAGGCTACACCTTC. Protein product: CAISERGGQGAGGYTF.

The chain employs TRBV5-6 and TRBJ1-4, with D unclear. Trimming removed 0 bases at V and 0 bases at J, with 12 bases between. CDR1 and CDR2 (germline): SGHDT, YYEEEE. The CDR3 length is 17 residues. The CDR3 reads CASSLVGSIATNEKLFF. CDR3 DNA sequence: TGTGCCAGCAGCTTGGTGGGGAGCATTGCAACTAATGAAAAACTGTTTTTT. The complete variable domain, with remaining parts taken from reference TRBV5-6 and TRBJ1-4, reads DAGVTQSPTHLIKTRGQQVTLRCSPKSGHDTVSWYQQALGQGPQFIFQYYEEEERQRGNFPDRFSGHQFPNYSSELNVNALLLGDSALYLCASSLVGSIATNEKLFFGSGTQLSVL.

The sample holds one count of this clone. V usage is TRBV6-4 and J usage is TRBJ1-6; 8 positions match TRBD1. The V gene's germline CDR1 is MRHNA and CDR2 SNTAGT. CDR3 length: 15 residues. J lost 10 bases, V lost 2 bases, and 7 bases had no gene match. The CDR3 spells CASSDTGQGASPLHF. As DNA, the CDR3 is TGTGCCAGCAGTGACACTGGACAGGGAGCCTCACCCCTCCACTTT.

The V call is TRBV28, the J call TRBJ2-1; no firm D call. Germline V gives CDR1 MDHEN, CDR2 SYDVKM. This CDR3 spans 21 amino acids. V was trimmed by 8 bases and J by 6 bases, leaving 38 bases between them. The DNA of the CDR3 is TGTGCCAGCTTGGTCTTTGGGGTTCTAGGCCCAACAGCCCCAAATGGCAATGAGCAGTTCTTC. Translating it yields CASLVFGVLGPTAPNGNEQFF.

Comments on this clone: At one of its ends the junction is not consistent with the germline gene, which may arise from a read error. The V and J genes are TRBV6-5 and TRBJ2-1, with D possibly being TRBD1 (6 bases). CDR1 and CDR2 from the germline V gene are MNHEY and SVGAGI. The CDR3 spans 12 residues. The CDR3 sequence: CASSYRDNEQFF. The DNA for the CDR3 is TGTGCCAGCAGTTATAGGGACAACGAGCAGTTCTTC.

The CDR3 sequence is CASSLGSGADGYTF. The DNA of the CDR3 is TGTGCCAGCAGCTTAGGTTCAGGGGCGGATGGCTACACCTTC. This chain uses TRBV13 with TRBJ1-2; a possible D gene is TRBD1 (6 bases). Germline V gene lookup returns CDR1 PRHDT and CDR2 FYEKMQ (reference sequence). V lost 0 bases and J 6 bases, leaving 11 bases between the germline ends. The CDR3 is made up of 14 amino acids.

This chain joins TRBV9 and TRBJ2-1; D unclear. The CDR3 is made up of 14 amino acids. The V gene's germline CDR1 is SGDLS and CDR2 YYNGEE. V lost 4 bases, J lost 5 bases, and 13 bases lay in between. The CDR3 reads CASSPIGRDNEQFF. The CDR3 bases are TGTGCCAGCAGCCCCATCGGCCGAGACAATGAGCAGTTCTTC.

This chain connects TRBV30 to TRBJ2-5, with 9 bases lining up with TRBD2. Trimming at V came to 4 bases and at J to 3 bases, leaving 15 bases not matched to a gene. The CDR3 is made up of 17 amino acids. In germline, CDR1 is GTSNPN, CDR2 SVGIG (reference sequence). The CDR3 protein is CAWMRIAGEGAKETQYF. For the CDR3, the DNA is TGTGCCTGGATGAGGATAGCGGGAGAGGGGGCCAAAGAGACCCAGTACTTC.

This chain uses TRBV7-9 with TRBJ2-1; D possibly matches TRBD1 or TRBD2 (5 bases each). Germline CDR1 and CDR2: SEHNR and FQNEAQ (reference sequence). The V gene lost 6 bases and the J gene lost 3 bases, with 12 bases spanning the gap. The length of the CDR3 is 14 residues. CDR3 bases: TGTGCCAGCAGAACCGAGGGGCTCTACAATGAGCAGTTCTTC. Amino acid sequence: CASRTEGLYNEQFF.